This T cell receptor (beta chain) was recovered during a study of metastatic and nonmetastatic thyroid tumors. Study information: Comparative analysis of repertoires was undertaken across blood and tumor or nodule tissue obtained from malignant and benign thyroid patients. Study-level results: Compared with benign nodules, malignant thyroid tumors were reported to have significantly higher TCR beta diversity in both blood and tumor.

Ahead of thyroid surgery, no patient had received treatment of any kind. Regarding this clone: The antigen remains unidentified. One end of the junction does not line up with germline, which may come from a read error.

There are 15 residues in the CDR3. Germline V gene sequence: CDR1 LGHDT, CDR2 YNNKEL (reference sequence). How the authors handled the data: A papillary thyroid cancer distant-metastasis classifier was built from CDR3 differences across clinicopathological groups. TCRdb ran MiXCR on the PCR reads. TCRdb assigned the V and J calls; the authors' analysis was not used. The sample carries around 42,000 clones, 9% to 13% recorded once. The sample consisted of blood. The J gene is TRBJ2-3, the V gene TRBV3-1; TRBD1 agrees at 8 bases. The TCR was taken from a male donor with papillary thyroid cancer or a benign thyroid nodule (not recorded which). Some clones in this sample may be carry-over from other donors' samples. The chain's CDR3 is CASSSRGQTTDTQYF. DNA of the CDR3: TGCGCCAGCAGCTCCAGGGGGCAGACGACAGATACGCAGTATTTT.